This TCR beta chain comes out of a study of cytotoxic CD8 clonotypes in ibrutinib-treated CLL. Study in general: Patients: about a dozen relapsed/refractory, approximately 16 treatment-naive, about 18 IGHV unmutated. The study's findings and limits: Sampling of sustained-remission and progressing patients occurred at differing times. In comparison with age-matched healthy donors, baseline clonality was higher and tracked circulating CD8+ T-cell counts.

Comment on this clone: The antigen is not known.

The CDR3 has 15 amino acids. Germline CDR1 and CDR2: SGDLS and YYNGEE. With 5 bases clipped from V and 7 bases from J, the junction kept 12 bases outside the gene matches. Deep sequencing aimed at 1 in 200,000 to 1 in 1 million T cells' resolution. This table comes from immunoSEQ multiplex PCR, and its TCRdb copy is limited to in-frame clones, with some not included. The sample contains hundreds of thousands of clones, around four fifths of which appear only once. The clonotype was recovered from a human donor with chronic lymphocytic leukemia. The chain employs TRBV9 and TRBJ2-7, with TRBD2 matching over 10 bases. This material consisted of PBMCs, taken before ibrutinib treatment. This chain's CDR3 is CASSESGRASREQYF. The CDR3 nucleotides read TGTGCCAGCAGTGAGAGCGGGAGGGCTTCGAGGGAGCAGTACTTC.